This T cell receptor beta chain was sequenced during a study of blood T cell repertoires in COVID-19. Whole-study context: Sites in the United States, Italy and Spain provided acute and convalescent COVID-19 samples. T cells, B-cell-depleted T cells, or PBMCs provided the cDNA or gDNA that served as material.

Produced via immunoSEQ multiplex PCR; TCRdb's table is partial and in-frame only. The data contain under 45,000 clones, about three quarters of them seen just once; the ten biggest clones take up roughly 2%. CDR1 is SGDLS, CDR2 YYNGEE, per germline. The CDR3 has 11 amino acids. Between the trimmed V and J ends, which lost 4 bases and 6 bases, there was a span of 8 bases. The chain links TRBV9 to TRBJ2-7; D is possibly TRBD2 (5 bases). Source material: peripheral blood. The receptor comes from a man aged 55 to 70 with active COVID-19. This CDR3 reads CASSSEGEQYF. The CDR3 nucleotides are TGTGCCAGCAGCTCAGAGGGCGAGCAGTACTTC.